A single sample gave rise to the 16 T cell receptor beta chains below, sequenced in a study of blood T cell repertoires in COVID-19. Measured with immunoSEQ multiplex PCR; TCRdb has only the in-frame clones, and not every one. The profile shows hundreds of thousands of clones, roughly nine tenths of them singletons. Sequenced input: PBMCs or T cells enriched from blood (not recorded which). These receptors originate from a woman aged 45-59 years in a cohort exposed to, infected with or recovered from COVID-19 (not recorded which).

The chain is built from TRBV5-8 and TRBJ1-1; D uncertain. The germline V gene encodes CDR1 SGHTS and CDR2 YDEGEE. The CDR3 contains 13 residues. V was shortened by 0 bases and J by 3 bases, with 6 bases between the two germline ends. This CDR3 reads CASSLDGHTEAFF. The CDR3 DNA reads TGTGCCAGCAGCTTGGACGGTCACACTGAAGCTTTCTTT.

V gene TRBV6-6 combines with J gene TRBJ1-5, with TRBD1 identical over 11 bases. The CDR3 length is 16 residues. Trimming at V came to 3 bases and at J to 6 bases, leaving 7 bases not matched to a gene. Germline loops: CDR1 MNHNY, CDR2 SVGAGI (reference sequence). The CDR3 is CASSYPGQGASQPQHF. The DNA of the CDR3 is TGTGCCAGCAGTTATCCCGGACAGGGGGCGTCTCAGCCCCAGCATTTT.

V gene TRBV3-1 (or the pseudogene TRBV3-2) combines with J gene TRBJ1-1; 11 bases align to TRBD1. Looked up from germline, CDR1 is LGHDT and CDR2 is YNNKEL (reference sequence). Germline trimming cut 4 bases from V and 5 bases from J; bases unmatched to any gene: 0. The CDR3 runs to 13 residues. The CDR3 protein is CASSRDRGTEAFF. DNA of the CDR3: TGTGCCAGCAGCCGGGACAGGGGGACTGAAGCTTTCTTT.

The chain links TRBV11-2 to TRBJ2-2, with 7 nucleotides matching TRBD1. Germline V gives CDR1 SGHAT, CDR2 FQNNGV. Trimming at V came to 8 bases and at J to 6 bases, leaving 6 bases not matched to a gene. CDR3 size: 13 residues. This CDR3 reads CASQQGWAGELFF. The CDR3 nucleotides read TGTGCCAGCCAACAGGGGTGGGCCGGGGAGCTGTTTTTT.

The DNA for the CDR3 is TGTGCCAGCAGCTTGGACAGGGGCGCAGATACGCAGTATTTT. Its translation: CASSLDRGADTQYF. This chain joins TRBV5-4 and TRBJ2-3; TRBD1 aligns across 7 bases. The V gene end was trimmed by 0 bases and the J gene end by 4 bases; junction bases not matched to a gene: 2. Germline CDR1 reads SGHNT; CDR2 reads YYREEE (reference sequence). The CDR3 length is 14 residues.

The rearrangement uses TRBV18 and TRBJ1-4, with TRBD1 matching over 7 bases. After removal of 1 base from V and 0 bases from J, the junction contained 8 bases not matched to a gene. The length of the CDR3 is 18 residues. Germline V CDR1 and CDR2: KGHSH, LQKENI. The CDR3 here is CASSPLPGTAATNEKLFF. CDR3 in DNA: TGTGCCAGCTCACCACTTCCCGGGACAGCAGCAACTAATGAAAAACTGTTTTTT.

The genes are TRBV5-1 and TRBJ2-7; 7 bases are shared with TRBD1. CDR3 length equals 13 residues. Germline CDR1 is SGHRS and CDR2 is YFSETQ. The ends lost 4 bases at V and 4 bases at J; junction bases unmatched: 5. The CDR3 sequence is CASSVGTAYEQYF. CDR3 DNA: TGCGCCAGCAGCGTCGGGACAGCTTACGAGCAGTACTTC.

V is TRBV7-2 and J is TRBJ2-3, with a weak D call TRBD1 (6 bases). The CDR3 is 15 amino acids. The V gene's germline CDR1 is SGHTA and CDR2 FQGNSA. The V gene lost 6 bases and the J gene lost 0 bases, with 13 bases spanning the gap. CDR3 sequence: CASSLDRTSTDTQYF. CDR3 bases: TGTGCCAGCAGTCTCGACAGGACGAGCACAGATACGCAGTATTTT.

V and J are TRBV6-5 and TRBJ1-1; possibly TRBD1 for D (5 bases). V was cut by 7 bases and J by 6 bases, with 15 bases left in between. The germline V gene encodes CDR1 MNHEY and CDR2 SVGAGI. The CDR3 loop spans 13 amino acids. DNA of the CDR3: TGTGCCAGCAAAGGACACAAGGACGCTGAAGCTTTCTTT. This gives the protein CASKGHKDAEAFF.

The chain uses TRBV11-3 and TRBJ2-5, with 8 nucleotides matching TRBD1. Trimming removed 5 bases from V and 7 bases from J; junction bases left unmatched: 9. This CDR3 region has 14 residues. Germline V gene data show CDR1 as SGHNT and CDR2 as YENEEA. DNA for the CDR3: TGTGCCAGCAGCCTAGGACAGGGTTCAGGGACCCAGTACTTC. Its protein is CASSLGQGSGTQYF. The full variable domain, its missing parts supplied by reference TRBV11-3 and TRBJ2-5, is EAGVVQSPRYKIIEKKQPVAFWCNPISGHNTLYWYLQNLGQGPELLIRYENEEAVDDSQLPKDRFSAERLKGVDSTLKIQPAELGDSAVYLCASSLGQGSGTQYFGPGTRLLVL.

This clone was detected a few times. The chain employs TRBV6-5 and TRBJ2-7, with TRBD1 matching over 12 bases. V lost 6 bases and J lost 2; bases outside the gene matches: 2. Looked up from germline, CDR1 is MNHEY and CDR2 is SVGAGI. This CDR3 has 14 amino acids. The CDR3 DNA reads TGTGCCAGCAGAGGGACAGGGGGCACCTACGAGCAGTACTTC. Translated, it gives CASRGTGGTYEQYF.

V and J are TRBV5-1 and TRBJ1-4; 12 positions agree with TRBD1. From germline, CDR1 is SGHRS and CDR2 YFSETQ. Trimming removed 4 bases from V and 7 bases from J; junction bases left unmatched: 8. The CDR3 runs 16 residues. The CDR3 loop reads CASSPGQGAEGEKLFF. The CDR3 nucleotides are TGCGCCAGCAGCCCGGGACAGGGGGCTGAAGGTGAAAAACTGTTTTTT.

The chain is built from TRBV27 and TRBJ1-5, with D possibly TRBD1 on 6 matching bases. The CDR3 contains 12 residues. Germline-derived CDR1 and CDR2 are MNHEY and SMNVEV (reference sequence). Trimming removed 5 bases from V and 6 bases from J, with 8 bases in between. For the CDR3, the DNA is TGTGCCAGCAGTCTCAGGGGTCAGCCCCAGCATTTT. Protein product: CASSLRGQPQHF.

This chain joins TRBV7-8 and TRBJ1-1, with TRBD1 as a possible D gene (5 bases). The CDR3 extends over 13 amino acids. Trimming took off 1 base at V and 7 bases at J, with 10 bases between the two ends. The germline V gene encodes CDR1 SGHVS and CDR2 FQNEAQ. Written as DNA, the CDR3 is TGTGCCAGCAGCTTAGTGCCGGGACTTGAAGCTTTCTTT. As protein: CASSLVPGLEAFF. Full variable domain (outside the CDR3, taken from reference TRBV7-8 and TRBJ1-1): GAGVSQSPRYKVAKRGQDVALRCDPISGHVSLFWYQQALGQGPEFLTYFQNEAQLDKSGLPSDRFFAERPEGSVSTLKIQRTQQEDSAVYLCASSLVPGLEAFFGQGTRLTVV.

The chain is built from TRBV7-6 and TRBJ2-3; D remains unclear. CDR1 and CDR2 from the germline V gene are SGHVS and FNYEAQ. The CDR3 loop spans 14 amino acids. The ends were cut back, 5 bases at V and 0 bases at J, with 9 bases in the middle. The CDR3 nucleotides read TGTGCCAGCAGCGCAGTCCCGAGCACAGATACGCAGTATTTT. Translation: CASSAVPSTDTQYF.

This chain connects TRBV28 to TRBJ2-6, with TRBD2 matching over 7 bases. Germline assignment: CDR1 MDHEN and CDR2 SYDVKM. V lost 4 bases to trimming and J lost 4 bases; unmatched junction nucleotides: 7. This CDR3 region has 16 residues. CDR3 bases: TGTGCCAGCAGTTCTAGCGGATGGTCCGGGGCCAACGTCCTGACTTTC. Protein sequence: CASSSSGWSGANVLTF. Complete variable domain (other parts from reference TRBV28 and TRBJ2-6): DVKVTQSSRYLVKRTGEKVFLECVQDMDHENMFWYRQDPGLGLRLIYFSYDVKMKEKGDIPEGYSVSREKKERFSLILESASTNQTSMYLCASSSSGWSGANVLTFGAGSRLTVL.